The 26 T cell receptor beta chains below were found in one sample sequenced in a study of T cell repertoires in cytomegalovirus infection. TCRdb called the reads again in MiXCR, with one record for every CDR3 protein. The table has fewer than 700,000 distinct CDR3 sequences, roughly 24% seen once. The sample consisted of CD8+ T cells from PBMCs. The source is a human donor in good health (CMV status not recorded). Some clones in this sample may be carry-over from other donors' samples.

The chain carries TRBV28 and TRBJ2-1, with 9 positions matching TRBD2. This CDR3 has 20 amino acids. The trim removed 3 bases at V and 3 bases at J, leaving 18 bases unmatched. Germline lookup yields CDR1 MDHEN and CDR2 SYDVKM. The DNA of the CDR3 is TGTGCCAGCAGTTTTATGGATCGGCTCGGTCTAGCGGGGAACTACAATGAGCAGTTCTTC. As protein: CASSFMDRLGLAGNYNEQFF.

V gene TRBV5-1 combines with J gene TRBJ1-1, with D perhaps TRBD1 (5 bases). V was shortened by 0 bases and J by 6 bases, with 15 bases between the two germline ends. CDR1 SGHRS and CDR2 YFSETQ come from the germline V gene. This CDR3 contains 15 residues. DNA for the CDR3: TGCGCCAGCAGCTTGGGTGAGGGTCGGGGCGCTGAAGCTTTCTTT. The encoded protein is CASSLGEGRGAEAFF.

This rearrangement joins TRBV7-9 to TRBJ2-5; D is undetermined. Trimming took off 1 base at V and 5 bases at J, with 5 bases between the two ends. Germline V lookup: CDR1 SEHNR, CDR2 FQNEAQ (reference sequence). CDR3 length: 12 amino acids. For the CDR3, the DNA is TGTGCCAGCAGCTTAGGCTACGAGACCCAGTACTTC. Translating gives CASSLGYETQYF. The full variable domain, with the rest looked up from reference TRBV7-9 and TRBJ2-5, is DTGVSQNPRHKITKRGQNVTFRCDPISEHNRLYWYRQTLGQGPEFLTYFQNEAQLEKSRLLSDRFSAERPKGSFSTLEIQRTEQGDSAMYLCASSLGYETQYFGPGTRLLVL.

The V and J genes are TRBV20-1 and TRBJ2-1; D is uncertain. Germline CDR1 is DFQATT and CDR2 is SNEGSKA (reference sequence). Trimming shortened V by 6 bases and J by 4 bases, and 13 bases separated the two germline ends. The CDR3 has 13 amino acids. CDR3 sequence reads: CSAHRALYNEQFF. In DNA, the CDR3 is TGCAGTGCCCACCGGGCCCTGTACAATGAGCAGTTCTTC.

This clonotype was observed at least ten times. The chain carries TRBV7-2 and TRBJ2-3; D is undetermined. This CDR3 spans 11 amino acids. Trimming stripped 2 bases from V and 6 bases from J, with 3 bases between. The V gene's germline CDR1 is SGHTA and CDR2 FQGNSA. In DNA, the CDR3 is TGTGCCAGCAGCTTACCTGATACGCAGTATTTT. Translated, it gives CASSLPDTQYF.

The chain is built from TRBV20-1 and TRBJ1-4; D gene uncertain. CDR1 and CDR2 from the germline V gene are DFQATT and SNEGSKA (reference sequence). The CDR3 is made up of 11 amino acids. The germline V and J ends were trimmed by 6 bases and 6 bases, with 8 bases remaining between them. The CDR3 nucleotides are TGCAGTGCCCCCGCAGATGAAAAACTGTTTTTT. Its translation is CSAPADEKLFF.

The V and J genes are TRBV7-9 and TRBJ2-1, with TRBD1 matching 9 bases. The length of the CDR3 is 18 residues. The V and J ends lost 4 bases and 4 bases, in that order; junction bases with no gene match: 14. Germline V lookup: CDR1 SEHNR, CDR2 FQNEAQ (reference sequence). CDR3 sequence: CASSSLQGAARWYNEQFF. The CDR3 coding sequence is TGTGCCAGCAGCTCCCTACAGGGGGCGGCTAGGTGGTACAATGAGCAGTTCTTC. Filled out from reference TRBV7-9 and TRBJ2-1, the complete variable domain reads DTGVSQNPRHKITKRGQNVTFRCDPISEHNRLYWYRQTLGQGPEFLTYFQNEAQLEKSRLLSDRFSAERPKGSFSTLEIQRTEQGDSAMYLCASSSLQGAARWYNEQFFGPGTRLTVL.

This chain connects TRBV10-3 to TRBJ2-7; 8 bases are shared with TRBD2. With V trimmed by 3 bases and J by 7 bases, 5 bases remained unmatched. There are 13 residues in the CDR3. Germline CDR1 ENHRY, CDR2 SYGVKD. The CDR3 region is CAISEVAGREQYV. CDR3 in DNA: TGTGCCATCAGTGAAGTAGCGGGGAGGGAGCAGTACGTC.

This clonotype was found a few times. The V call is TRBV6-6, the J call TRBJ1-1; D might be TRBD1 (5 bases). This CDR3 is built from 12 residues. Per germline, CDR1 MNHNY and CDR2 SVGAGI (reference sequence). Trimming cost V 11 bases and J 5 bases, with 15 bases left between them. Written as DNA, the CDR3 is TGTGCCGCATCGAGGGGTGGTACTGAAGCTTTCTTT. It encodes CAASRGGTEAFF.

The V and J genes are TRBV12-3 or TRBV12-4 and TRBJ1-2; 8 positions agree with TRBD1. CDR3 size: 15 residues. Losses at the gene ends were 1 base for V and 5 bases for J; bases not matched to a gene: 6. The CDR3: CASSLVRDRRYGYTF. In DNA form, the CDR3 reads TGTGCCAGCAGTTTAGTTCGGGACAGGAGATATGGCTACACCTTC.

The J gene is TRBJ2-5, the V gene TRBV14; 11 bases match TRBD1. CDR3 length equals 17 residues. In germline, CDR1 is SGHDN, CDR2 FVKESK. The V segment lost 0 bases and the J segment 3 bases; nucleotides outside the gene matches: 6. The CDR3 loop reads CASSQDNWTGGEETQYF. The DNA of the CDR3 is TGTGCCAGCAGCCAAGATAATTGGACAGGGGGCGAAGAGACCCAGTACTTC.

This clonotype was observed once. The CDR3 nucleotides are TGTGCCAGCAGCAACAGGGCGCGCATCGCTGAAGCTTTCTTT. Residues: CASSNRARIAEAFF. The gene calls are TRBV28 and TRBJ1-1, with a possible D match to TRBD1 (6 bases). Trimming removed 6 bases from V and 6 bases from J, with 17 bases in between. This CDR3 region has 14 residues. Per germline, CDR1 MDHEN and CDR2 SYDVKM.

This clonotype was seen more than once but under ten times. The V call is TRBV27, the J call TRBJ2-7; no definite D call. V was shortened by 5 bases and J by 3 bases, with 17 bases between the two germline ends. CDR1 is MNHEY, CDR2 SMNVEV, per germline (reference sequence). CDR3 size: 15 residues. The CDR3 DNA is TGTGCCAGCAGTCCCCGAGCCCTGACGAGCTACGAGCAGTACTTC. It is translated as CASSPRALTSYEQYF.

This clonotype was found many times. V is TRBV6-2 or TRBV6-3 and J is TRBJ2-3, with D hard to call. Germline CDR1 MNHEY, CDR2 SVGEGT. This CDR3 has 17 residues. V was cut by 1 base and J by 4 bases, with 18 bases left in between. Here the CDR3 DNA reads TGTGCCAGCAGTTACTTACGGACCGAGCCCCCTCCAGATACGCAGTATTTT. Its translation is CASSYLRTEPPPDTQYF.

About this clonotype itself: A much larger clone is a single base away; this may be a read error. In this CDR3 the conserved last residue, phenylalanine or tryptophan, is missing, so a read error is likely. The V gene is TRBV7-6, the J gene TRBJ1-4; D remains ambiguous. V was trimmed by 7 bases and J by 0 bases, leaving 9 bases between them. The CDR3 sequence is 14 residues long. Germline V lookup: CDR1 SGHVS, CDR2 FNYEAQ. Here the CDR3 DNA reads TGTGCCAGCACGGCCGACGCAACTAATGAAAAACTGTTTTCT. Translation gives CASTADATNEKLFS.

This clonotype was seen more than once but under ten times. This chain uses TRBV20-1 with TRBJ2-1; TRBD1 agrees at 11 bases. Germline lookup yields CDR1 DFQATT and CDR2 SNEGSKA (reference sequence). Trimming took 7 bases from V and 2 from J; bases not matched to a gene: 10. The CDR3 totals 16 residues. In DNA form, the CDR3 reads TGCAGTGTCACCCGCCCGGGACAGGGGGCCTACAATGAGCAGTTCTTC. This gives the protein CSVTRPGQGAYNEQFF.

This clonotype was counted many times. V gene TRBV25-1 combines with J gene TRBJ2-2; D ambiguous. V was trimmed by 4 bases and J by 14 bases, leaving 11 bases between them. There are 11 residues in the CDR3. Germline V gene lookup returns CDR1 MGHDK and CDR2 SYGVNS. The chain's CDR3 is CASSVDTSLFF. Written as DNA, the CDR3 is TGTGCCAGCAGTGTAGACACCTCCCTGTTTTTT. The complete variable domain, with remaining parts taken from reference TRBV25-1 and TRBJ2-2, reads EADIYQTPRYLVIGTGKKITLECSQTMGHDKMYWYQQDPGMELHLIHYSYGVNSTEKGDLSSESTVSRIRTEHFPLTLESARPSHTSQYLCASSVDTSLFFGEGSRLTVL.

This clonotype appeared a few times. J is TRBJ2-1 and V is TRBV20-1, with no clear D. CDR3 length equals 15 residues. CDR1 is DFQATT and CDR2 is SNEGSKA in the germline V gene (reference sequence). V was pared by 0 bases and J by 1 base, with 10 bases between. CDR3 sequence (DNA): TGCAGTGCTAGAGATCTTATCGGATCCTACAATGAGCAGTTCTTC. Protein sequence: CSARDLIGSYNEQFF.

This chain uses TRBV4-1 with TRBJ2-5, with D perhaps being TRBD1 or TRBD2 (5 bases each). Per germline, CDR1 MGHRA and CDR2 YSYEKL. V dropped 1 base and J dropped 5 bases, with 11 bases sitting between them. There are 14 residues in the CDR3. The CDR3 protein is CASSQAGPAETQYF. Written as DNA, the CDR3 is TGCGCCAGCAGCCAAGCGGGGCCCGCGGAGACCCAGTACTTC.

The chain recombines TRBV14 with TRBJ2-5; the D is unclear. The CDR3 is made up of 14 amino acids. From germline, CDR1 is SGHDN and CDR2 FVKESK. Trimming took off 4 bases at V and 5 bases at J, with 14 bases between the two ends. The CDR3 DNA follows: TGTGCCAGCAGCCGAGAATTAAGGCGGGAGACCCAGTACTTC. This gives the protein CASSRELRRETQYF.

In its sample, this clonotype was seen a few times. This chain joins TRBV3-1 and TRBJ2-1; 11 positions match TRBD2. Germline-derived CDR1 and CDR2 are LGHDT and YNNKEL (reference sequence). V gave up 11 bases and J gave up 0 bases; unmatched junction bases: 3. The CDR3 has 14 residues. CDR3: CAASGGSSYNEQFF. CDR3 coding DNA: TGTGCCGCTAGCGGGGGGAGCTCCTACAATGAGCAGTTCTTC.

As for this clonotype: This sequence may be a read error, since a much larger clone differs from it by one base. The chain employs TRBV7-8 and TRBJ2-3; possible D gene TRBD2, 6 bases. Germline V gene lookup returns CDR1 SGHVS and CDR2 FQNEAQ. Trimming took 10 bases from V and 1 from J, leaving 12 bases between them. This CDR3 has 13 amino acids. This chain's CDR3 is CANIQRGTDTQYF. The CDR3 bases are TGTGCCAACATCCAGCGGGGCACAGATACGCAGTATTTT.

The chain has TRBV6-2 or TRBV6-3 and TRBJ1-5; D remains unclear. The CDR3 sequence is 12 residues long. CDR1 MNHEY and CDR2 SVGEGT come from the germline V gene. V dropped 0 bases and J dropped 9 bases, with 6 bases sitting between them. CDR3 loop: CASSYSSWPQHF. The CDR3 bases are TGTGCCAGCAGTTACTCGAGTTGGCCCCAGCATTTT.

Only a few counts were recorded for this clonotype. The chain combines TRBV14 with TRBJ1-5; 7 nucleotides match TRBD1. Per germline, CDR1 SGHDN and CDR2 FVKESK. V was clipped by 5 bases and J by 6 bases; unmatched bases: 7. The CDR3 contains 14 residues. The CDR3 reads CASSKTGSAQPQHF. The DNA of the CDR3 is TGTGCCAGCAGCAAGACAGGGTCGGCTCAGCCCCAGCATTTT.

The sample holds a few counts of this clonotype. The chain carries TRBV27 and TRBJ1-6, with D perhaps matching TRBD1 (5 bases). Germline loops: CDR1 MNHEY, CDR2 SMNVEV (reference sequence). V dropped 3 bases and J dropped 5 bases, with 11 bases sitting between them. The CDR3 is made up of 15 amino acids. CDR3 protein: CASSLRTPNNSPLHF. The DNA of the CDR3 is TGTGCCAGCAGTTTGCGGACACCTAATAATTCACCCCTCCACTTT.

CDR3 region: CASSSQGQDASSYEQYV. Here the CDR3 DNA reads TGTGCCAGCAGTTCCCAAGGACAGGACGCGAGCTCCTACGAGCAGTACGTC. V gene TRBV28 combines with J gene TRBJ2-7, with 7 bases matching TRBD1. Germline-derived CDR1 and CDR2 are MDHEN and SYDVKM. The CDR3 covers 17 residues. The V gene end was trimmed by 4 bases and the J gene end by 0 bases; junction bases not matched to a gene: 12.